The sequence of this T cell receptor (beta chain) was determined in a study of T cells after yellow fever vaccination. TCRdb used MiXCR to reprocess the 5' RACE reads, holding one entry per CDR3 protein. The table includes about 200,000 distinct CDR3 sequences, roughly 3% detected once. The CDR3 has 16 residues. V was cut by 1 base and J by 3 bases, with 13 bases left in between. Germline CDR1 and CDR2: KGHSH and LQKENI. This clonotype appeared a few times. The TCR originated in a young man who received the YFV17D yellow fever vaccine. The material sequenced was CD4+ T cells sorted from PBMCs, taken 10 days after the yellow fever booster vaccination. V is TRBV18 and J is TRBJ2-1, with a tentative D call TRBD2 (5 bases). Written as DNA, the CDR3 is TGTGCCAGCTCACCACGTCGAGACTATCGCTACAATGAGCAGTTCTTC. Translating gives CASSPRRDYRYNEQFF.